What follows are 6 T cell receptor beta chains derived from one specimen sequenced in a study of long-term antiretroviral therapy in people with HIV. Assay version v3.0 of immunoSEQ was used, and it was run at survey level. Method: immunoSEQ multiplex PCR; TCRdb's copy keeps in-frame clones and lacks some. Seen here are more than 20,000 clones, about 82% observed once, and the top ten hold 4% to 5%. Specimen: unsorted PBMCs, collected 1.3 years after starting antiretroviral therapy. All receptors derive from a man aged 60 to 69 with HIV.

This chain links TRBV30 with TRBJ1-2, with 7 bases fitting TRBD1. V dropped 8 bases and J dropped 4; count of bases not matched to a gene: 16. The CDR3 is 15 amino acids. From germline, CDR1 is GTSNPN and CDR2 SVGIG (reference sequence). The DNA for the CDR3 is TGTGCCGGACGCCTGAGGGACAGCGCTATCTATGGCTACACCTTC. This encodes CAGRLRDSAIYGYTF.

Turning to this clone: Additional DNA sequences in this sample encode the identical CDR3. This chain links TRBV5-1 with TRBJ2-3; unclear D gene. Germline CDR1 SGHRS, CDR2 YFSETQ. V lost 0 bases and J lost 1, with 3 bases in between. The length of the CDR3 is 13 residues. The CDR3 nucleotides are TGCGCCAGCAGCTTGGGGGGCACAGATACGCAGTATTTT. Its protein is CASSLGGTDTQYF.

V and J are TRBV9 and TRBJ2-7; a weak D match, TRBD2 (5 bases). Germline-derived CDR1 and CDR2 are SGDLS and YYNGEE. The CDR3 has 15 residues. Deletions cut 1 base from V and 1 base from J, with 12 bases between. CDR3 loop: CASSVYSGTSYEQYF. The CDR3 bases are TGTGCCAGCAGCGTATACAGCGGTACTTCCTACGAGCAGTACTTC.

The chain carries TRBV5-1 and TRBJ2-3, with D tentatively TRBD2 (5 bases). Germline V lookup: CDR1 SGHRS, CDR2 YFSETQ. V dropped 4 bases and J dropped 2 bases, with 17 bases sitting between them. The CDR3 covers 16 residues. The CDR3 region is CASSRRTPGTTDTQYF. The CDR3 DNA reads as TGCGCCAGCAGCCGTCGGACTCCGGGTACCACAGATACGCAGTATTTT.

The CDR3 here is CASSDMATRNQPQHF. The DNA of the CDR3 is TGTGCCAGCAGTGATATGGCGACAAGAAATCAGCCCCAGCATTTT. The V call is TRBV2, the J call TRBJ1-5; D call uncertain. V was trimmed by 3 bases and J by 4 bases, leaving 13 bases between them. The CDR3 has 15 residues. From germline, CDR1 is SNHLY and CDR2 FYNNEI.

The chain employs TRBV27 and TRBJ2-1; TRBD2 agrees at 7 bases. The germline CDR1 and CDR2 sequences are MNHEY and SMNVEV (reference sequence). CDR3 length: 15 amino acids. V shed 7 bases and J 4 bases; nucleotides not matched to a gene: 10. The CDR3 here is CASTSSGPGYNEQFF. The CDR3 nucleotides read TGTGCCAGCACCTCTAGCGGCCCGGGATACAATGAGCAGTTCTTC.